The 5 T cell receptor beta chains below were found in one sample sequenced in a study of blood T cell repertoires in COVID-19. The data were produced by immunoSEQ multiplex PCR, yet TCRdb's version contains in-frame clones alone and is incomplete. This table holds under 250,000 clones, 85% found once. The sequenced material came from PBMCs or T cells enriched from blood (not recorded which). The receptors derive from a woman aged 45-65 years with acute COVID-19.

The chain has TRBV19 and TRBJ2-3; TRBD1 is a possible D gene (5 bases). Germline V gene data show CDR1 as LNHDA and CDR2 as SQIVND (reference sequence). This CDR3 region has 16 residues. V was shortened by 3 bases and J by 2 bases, with 15 bases between the two germline ends. CDR3 sequence: CASSMGRAGYTDTQYF. In nucleotides, the CDR3 is TGTGCCAGTAGTATGGGCAGGGCAGGCTACACAGATACGCAGTATTTT.

The chain uses TRBV5-1 and TRBJ2-1; no clear D. The CDR3 consists of 13 residues. The germline gives CDR1 SGHRS, CDR2 YFSETQ. V was pared by 4 bases and J by 4 bases, with 9 bases between. The CDR3 protein is CASSPGSYNEQFF. Here the CDR3 DNA reads TGCGCCAGCAGCCCCGGTAGTTACAATGAGCAGTTCTTC. Based on the CDR3 plus reference TRBV5-1 and TRBJ2-1, the full variable domain is KAGVTQTPRYLIKTRGQQVTLSCSPISGHRSVSWYQQTPGQGLQFLFEYFSETQRNKGNFPGRFSGRQFSNSRSEMNVSTLELGDSALYLCASSPGSYNEQFFGPGTRLTVL.

The chain links TRBV6-5 to TRBJ2-7; TRBD2 might be the D (5 bases). In germline, CDR1 is MNHEY, CDR2 SVGAGI. The CDR3 covers 16 residues. V dropped 4 bases and J dropped 2 bases, with 18 bases sitting between them. In nucleotides, the CDR3 is TGTGCCAGCAGTTCGGCCCGAGGGCAGCGACCCTACGAGCAGTACTTC. Translation: CASSSARGQRPYEQYF.

The gene calls are TRBV15 and TRBJ1-6; 8 bases agree with TRBD1. The CDR3 extends over 15 amino acids. Unmatched junction bases numbered 10, after V lost 3 bases and J lost 12 bases. Germline V gene data show CDR1 as LNHNV and CDR2 as YYDKDF (reference sequence). DNA for the CDR3: TGTGCCACCAGCAGCGCCGGGACAGGCACCAGACCCCTCCACTTT. Translation gives CATSSAGTGTRPLHF.

The chain combines TRBV6-5 with TRBJ2-5, with a possible D match to TRBD2 (7 bases). With 4 bases removed from V and 5 bases from J, the gap between germline ends came to 20 bases. This CDR3 contains 16 residues. Germline V gene lookup returns CDR1 MNHEY and CDR2 SVGAGI. The CDR3 here is CASSSNGGGGTETQYF. Here the CDR3 DNA reads TGTGCCAGCAGTTCAAACGGGGGCGGGGGAACGGAGACCCAGTACTTC.